The 22 T cell receptor beta chains below were found in one sample sequenced in a study of CD8 T cells in ankylosing spondylitis. In TCRdb, the 5' RACE reads were re-called with MiXCR into one record per CDR3 protein. This table holds about 42,000 distinct CDR3 sequences, more than 3% found once. Sequencing was performed on blood, either unsorted or a sorted T cell fraction (not recorded which). The receptors shown here come from a female donor with ankylosing spondylitis or in good health (not recorded which).

This clonotype came up many times. This sequence joins TRBV9 and TRBJ1-5; D call uncertain. Germline CDR1 reads SGDLS; CDR2 reads YYNGEE. V lost 7 bases to trimming and J lost 6 bases, with 11 bases between them. The CDR3 has 12 amino acids. CDR3 DNA: TGTGCCAGCGGCGGGATTGGTCAGCCCCAGCATTTT. Translation gives CASGGIGQPQHF.

By share, this clonotype ranks as medium-sized. CDR3 nucleotide sequence: TGTGCCAGCAGCGTAGAGGAGGCCGGGGCTTCACCCCTCCACTTT. Its translation: CASSVEEAGASPLHF. V and J are TRBV9 and TRBJ1-6; possibly TRBD1 for D (5 bases). The ends were cut back, 0 bases at V and 9 bases at J, with 13 bases in the middle. The CDR3 is 15 residues long. CDR1 and CDR2 (germline): SGDLS, YYNGEE.

This clonotype came up many times. V usage is TRBV9 and J usage is TRBJ2-1, with 13 positions matching TRBD2. Germline-derived CDR1 and CDR2 are SGDLS and YYNGEE. Trimming cost V 4 bases and J 8 bases; bases outside gene matches: 9. The length of the CDR3 is 16 residues. CDR3 sequence: CASSLQLAGGRDEQFF. The CDR3 DNA reads as TGTGCCAGCAGCCTCCAACTAGCGGGGGGGAGGGATGAGCAGTTCTTC. Full variable domain (remainder filled in from reference TRBV9 and TRBJ2-1): DSGVTQTPKHLITATGQRVTLRCSPRSGDLSVYWYQQSLDQGLQFLIQYYNGEERAKGNILERFSAQQFPDLHSELNLSSLELGDSALYFCASSLQLAGGRDEQFFGPGTRLTVL.

This clonotype was counted at least ten times. The rearrangement joins TRBV9 to TRBJ2-3; 16 positions agree with TRBD2. Losses at the gene ends were 4 bases for V and 4 bases for J; bases not matched to a gene: 6. The CDR3 covers 17 residues. CDR1 and CDR2 from the germline V gene are SGDLS and YYNGEE. The CDR3 here is CASSLGTSGGASDTQYF. The CDR3 nucleotides are TGTGCCAGCAGCCTCGGGACTAGCGGGGGGGCCTCAGATACGCAGTATTTT.

This clonotype was observed at least ten times. The chain links TRBV9 to TRBJ2-2; possibly TRBD1 or TRBD2 for D (5 bases each). Germline V gene sequence: CDR1 SGDLS, CDR2 YYNGEE. Trimming shortened V by 0 bases and J by 3 bases, and 24 bases separated the two germline ends. CDR3 length equals 20 residues. CDR3 coding DNA: TGTGCCAGCAGCGTAGCCCTCTCGGGGCTAGGGGCCGGGGACACCGGGGAGCTGTTTTTT. Translation: CASSVALSGLGAGDTGELFF.

This clonotype was observed many times. V usage is TRBV9 and J usage is TRBJ1-2; D might be TRBD1 (6 bases). Per the germline V gene, CDR1 is SGDLS and CDR2 is YYNGEE. V was shortened by 0 bases and J by 8 bases, with 11 bases between the two germline ends. The CDR3 sequence is 13 residues long. The CDR3 DNA follows: TGTGCCAGCAGCGTAGTACAGGGTGCCGGCTACACCTTC. Encoded protein: CASSVVQGAGYTF. Supplemented by reference TRBV9 and TRBJ1-2, the full variable domain reads DSGVTQTPKHLITATGQRVTLRCSPRSGDLSVYWYQQSLDQGLQFLIQYYNGEERAKGNILERFSAQQFPDLHSELNLSSLELGDSALYFCASSVVQGAGYTFGSGTRLTVV.

There are many counts of this clonotype. This rearrangement joins TRBV9 to TRBJ2-5, with D maybe TRBD2 (6 bases). The ends were cut back, 0 bases at V and 4 bases at J, with 19 bases in the middle. CDR1 is SGDLS and CDR2 is YYNGEE in the germline V gene. The CDR3 totals 17 residues. The CDR3 DNA is TGTGCCAGCAGCGTAGAAGGTCTGGGTGGGGGAGGAGAGACCCAGTACTTC. This translates into CASSVEGLGGGGETQYF.

V usage is TRBV9 and J usage is TRBJ2-3, with TRBD2 as a possible D gene (6 bases). In germline, CDR1 is SGDLS, CDR2 YYNGEE. Trimming took off 3 bases at V and 0 bases at J, with 11 bases between the two ends. There are 15 residues in the CDR3. CDR3 sequence reads: CASSGSGRSTDTQYF. The CDR3, as DNA: TGTGCCAGCAGCGGGAGCGGGCGTAGCACAGATACGCAGTATTTT.

This clonotype was picked up a small number of times. This chain links TRBV9 with TRBJ1-6; 10 bases align to TRBD1. The V gene's germline CDR1 is SGDLS and CDR2 YYNGEE. This CDR3 spans 14 amino acids. Trimming took 7 bases from V and 5 from J; bases not matched to a gene: 3. The chain's CDR3 is CASGTGDNNSPLHF. DNA for the CDR3: TGTGCCAGCGGGACAGGGGATAATAATTCACCCCTCCACTTT. The full variable domain, with the rest looked up from reference TRBV9 and TRBJ1-6, is DSGVTQTPKHLITATGQRVTLRCSPRSGDLSVYWYQQSLDQGLQFLIQYYNGEERAKGNILERFSAQQFPDLHSELNLSSLELGDSALYFCASGTGDNNSPLHFGNGTRLTVT.

Ten or more counts support this clonotype. This chain uses TRBV9 with TRBJ1-1, with a tentative D call TRBD1 (5 bases). The V end was cut by 4 bases, the J end by 6 bases, with 19 bases between. Germline-derived CDR1 and CDR2 are SGDLS and YYNGEE. There are 15 residues in the CDR3. The DNA for the CDR3 is TGTGCCAGCAGCTCCACCCCGAGTATAGGGGCTGAAGCTTTCTTT. It encodes CASSSTPSIGAEAFF.

The table lists this clonotype with many counts. The chain carries TRBV9 and TRBJ2-3, with D possibly TRBD1 on 5 matching bases. V lost 2 bases to trimming and J lost 1 base, with 14 bases between them. This CDR3 has 16 residues. In germline, CDR1 is SGDLS, CDR2 YYNGEE. This CDR3 reads CASSVDRLGRTDTQYF. The CDR3 DNA follows: TGTGCCAGCAGCGTCGATAGGCTGGGGCGCACAGATACGCAGTATTTT.

This clonotype rates as medium-sized. The V call is TRBV9, the J call TRBJ2-1; TRBD1 might be the D (5 bases). Germline CDR1 is SGDLS and CDR2 is YYNGEE. The CDR3 loop spans 15 amino acids. Deletions cut 1 base from V and 8 bases from J, with 16 bases between. The CDR3 loop reads CASSVSPDIRDEQFF. The CDR3, as DNA: TGTGCCAGCAGCGTATCCCCGGACATCCGGGATGAGCAGTTCTTC.

This clonotype was counted at least ten times. The chain uses TRBV9 and TRBJ1-1; 8 positions match TRBD1. This CDR3 region has 13 residues. V lost 6 bases to trimming and J lost 6 bases; unmatched junction nucleotides: 7. CDR1 and CDR2 from the germline V gene are SGDLS and YYNGEE. The CDR3 DNA is TGTGCCAGCACCCGTATGACAGGGGCTGAAGCTTTCTTT. Translating gives CASTRMTGAEAFF.

Many counts were recorded for this clonotype. This chain joins TRBV9 and TRBJ2-2; 11 positions agree with TRBD2. Germline V gene data show CDR1 as SGDLS and CDR2 as YYNGEE. The V segment lost 0 bases and the J segment 6 bases; nucleotides outside the gene matches: 7. The CDR3 is 17 residues long. CDR3 residues: CASSVGLAGGRAGELFF. The DNA of the CDR3 is TGTGCCAGCAGCGTAGGCCTAGCGGGGGGCCGGGCCGGGGAGCTGTTTTTT.

The chain links TRBV9 to TRBJ2-6, with TRBD2 identical over 7 bases. The germline gives CDR1 SGDLS, CDR2 YYNGEE. With 3 bases clipped from V and 0 bases from J, the junction kept 9 bases outside the gene matches. The CDR3 sequence is 18 residues long. CDR3 sequence: CASSGGGFPRSGANVLTF. Here the CDR3 DNA reads TGTGCCAGCAGCGGGGGGGGGTTCCCTCGCTCTGGGGCCAACGTCCTGACTTTC.

This clonotype has a handful of counts. V and J are TRBV9 and TRBJ2-7, with D perhaps matching TRBD1 (6 bases). There are 16 residues in the CDR3. Germline lookup yields CDR1 SGDLS and CDR2 YYNGEE. V dropped 4 bases and J dropped 3 bases, with 20 bases sitting between them. The CDR3 DNA reads TGTGCCAGCAGCTCTAAGAGACAGGATGGGCGCTACGAGCAGTACTTC. Residues: CASSSKRQDGRYEQYF.

This clonotype is judged medium-sized. The rearrangement links TRBV9 to TRBJ2-2; no firm D call. The ends were cut back, 3 bases at V and 0 bases at J, with 3 bases in the middle. This CDR3 region has 13 residues. The germline V gene encodes CDR1 SGDLS and CDR2 YYNGEE. The CDR3 coding sequence is TGTGCCAGCAGCGCCACGAACACCGGGGAGCTGTTTTTT. Protein: CASSATNTGELFF.

The J gene is TRBJ1-1, the V gene TRBV9; D uncertain. This CDR3 region has 13 residues. Looked up from germline, CDR1 is SGDLS and CDR2 is YYNGEE. Trimming shortened V by 0 bases and J by 6 bases, and 9 bases separated the two germline ends. The CDR3 loop reads CASSVVLAAEAFF. Here the CDR3 DNA reads TGTGCCAGCAGCGTAGTCCTGGCCGCTGAAGCTTTCTTT.

This clonotype was recorded many times. The chain recombines TRBV9 with TRBJ1-2; D possibly corresponds to TRBD1 (6 bases). From germline, CDR1 is SGDLS and CDR2 YYNGEE. This CDR3 comprises 13 residues. Trimming cost V 0 bases and J 8 bases, with 11 bases left between them. The chain's CDR3 is CASSVVGGDGYTF. The CDR3 region has the DNA TGTGCCAGCAGCGTAGTCGGGGGCGACGGCTACACCTTC.

This clonotype was observed many times. This chain links TRBV9 with TRBJ2-3; D gene unclear. V lost 3 bases, J lost 3 bases, and 5 bases lay in between. The CDR3 runs 12 residues. The germline gives CDR1 SGDLS, CDR2 YYNGEE. The CDR3 region is CASSAVTDTQYF. The CDR3 region has the DNA TGTGCCAGCAGCGCCGTAACAGATACGCAGTATTTT.

This clonotype was counted ten times or more. The V call is TRBV9, the J call TRBJ2-2; TRBD2 matches at 8 bases. V shed 3 bases, J shed 2 bases, and the junction held 9 bases outside the gene matches. The CDR3 spans 17 residues. In germline, CDR1 is SGDLS, CDR2 YYNGEE. CDR3 in DNA: TGTGCCAGCAGCGCTAACGCGGGGGGAGGTAACACCGGGGAGCTGTTTTTT. Translation: CASSANAGGGNTGELFF.

This clonotype is judged medium-sized. The V call is TRBV9, the J call TRBJ1-5; D ambiguous. CDR3 length: 15 residues. Looked up from germline, CDR1 is SGDLS and CDR2 is YYNGEE. Trimming took 0 bases from V and 7 from J, leaving 14 bases between them. CDR3 coding DNA: TGTGCCAGCAGCGTAGTGGCAGACCCTGGGCAGCCCCAGCATTTT. The encoded protein is CASSVVADPGQPQHF.